Sequencing of this T cell receptor (beta chain) was carried out in a study of beta chain features in type 1 diabetes. The germline V gene encodes CDR1 SEHNR and CDR2 FQNEAQ (reference sequence). This CDR3 comprises 17 residues. With 1 base clipped from V and 3 bases from J, the junction kept 8 bases outside the gene matches. Overall study findings and caveats: Researchers reported that naive, central memory and Treg TCRB repertoires appeared more similar in patients than in healthy donors.

Every donor provided one heparinised blood draw, which averaged approximately 100 mL. The investigators reverse transcribed all of the isolated RNA, so they sequenced expressed TCRB transcripts. Clones were read by immunoSEQ multiplex PCR, and TCRdb kept only the in-frame ones, dropping some. The sample comprises a few hundred thousand clones, approximately 13% of which are singletons, and under 0.04% rests with the top ten. The sample holds a few counts of this clone. The antigen is undetermined. What was sequenced was naive CD4+ T cells from blood. The clonotype was recovered from a young man in good health. The chain has TRBV7-9 and TRBJ2-3; TRBD1 agrees at 9 bases. The CDR3 nucleotides are TGTGCCAGCAGCTTAGTCGCGGGACAGGGAGGGACAGATACGCAGTATTTT. Its protein product is CASSLVAGQGGTDTQYF.